This T cell receptor beta chain comes out of a study of CD8+CD57+ T cells in acquired aplastic anemia. CDR3 length: 13 residues. CDR1 is SGHTA, CDR2 FQGTGA, per germline. V was pared by 4 bases and J by 11 bases, with 17 bases between. Only patients with CD8+CD57+ cell expansion on flow cytometry were chosen for sequencing. TCR beta VDJ and CDR3 were profiled, and genomic DNA was the template. MiXCR, applied by TCRdb to the reads, yields one record per CDR3 protein. Seen here are about 200,000 distinct CDR3 sequences, 65% observed once, and the top ten hold around three fifths. Input material: sorted CD4+, CD8+, or CD8+CD57+ T cells (not recorded which) from PBMCs. The receptor's source is a human donor with aplastic anemia. The V gene is TRBV7-3, the J gene TRBJ1-1; D not resolved. The CDR3 nucleotides are TGTGCCAGCAGCTATATGGGCCTTACGGGGGCTTTCTTT. It translates to CASSYMGLTGAFF.